This T cell receptor beta chain was captured in a study of blood T cell dynamics during melanoma immunotherapy. In the case of this clone: Its antigen is not identified.

Measured with immunoSEQ multiplex PCR; TCRdb has only the in-frame clones, and not every one. Among thousands of clones, roughly 83% were seen once, and the ten largest hold more than 35%. Study findings and constraints: Whether repertoire-driving clones were melanoma-specific could not be determined. Disease-control patients' PBMC repertoires became either more clonal or more diverse at W3.

Time point defined: pre-treatment baseline. Samples come from before therapy and from week 3 after the first blockade cycle. Prior systemic cancer therapy, immunosuppressant use and other active malignancies excluded patients. Source: blood, taken from a patient treated with checkpoint blockade. The clonotype comes from a human donor with melanoma. Some clones in this sample may be carry-over from other donors' samples.

The CDR3 reads CASSQGAGYEQYF. In nucleotides, the CDR3 is TGTGCCAGCAGCCAAGGCGCGGGATACGAGCAGTACTTC. This rearrangement joins TRBV4-2 to TRBJ2-7; perhaps TRBD2 as D (6 bases). Between the trimmed V and J ends, which lost 1 base and 4 bases, there was a span of 8 bases. This CDR3 contains 13 residues. Germline V lookup: CDR1 LGHNA, CDR2 YNFKEQ.